These 16 T cell receptor beta chains came from one sample sequenced in a study of shared clonotypes between healthy human individuals. The method was immunoSEQ multiplex PCR; TCRdb's version includes in-frame clones alone and lacks a portion of them. This table holds more than 1,200,000 clones, approximately 98.5% found once. The sample taken for sequencing was naive CD4+ T cells sorted from blood. As for subset: CD45RA+ positively selected. Receptors were obtained from a man aged 30 to 39 in good health.

This clone appeared once. The V and J genes are TRBV27 and TRBJ2-7; no clear D. The CDR3 totals 11 residues. Trimming stripped 7 bases from V and 4 bases from J, with 8 bases between. From germline, CDR1 is MNHEY and CDR2 SMNVEV (reference sequence). CDR3 amino acids: CASNVPYEQYF. CDR3 coding DNA: TGTGCCAGCAACGTACCTTACGAGCAGTACTTC.

V is TRBV6-6 and J is TRBJ1-2, with 8 bases fitting TRBD1. Germline CDR1 is MNHNY and CDR2 is SVGAGI (reference sequence). The CDR3 is 14 amino acids. The V gene end was trimmed by 7 bases and the J gene end by 4 bases; junction bases not matched to a gene: 8. The CDR3 DNA follows: TGTGCCAGCACCTACGGACAGGGCCCCTATGGCTACACCTTC. It yields the protein CASTYGQGPYGYTF.

The chain recombines TRBV29-1 with TRBJ2-7; D is undetermined. This CDR3 is 11 amino acids long. Trimming removed 4 bases from V and 5 bases from J, with 9 bases in between. Germline V gives CDR1 SQVTM, CDR2 ANQGSEA. The CDR3 spells CSVAASNEQYF. The CDR3 DNA reads as TGCAGCGTTGCCGCTTCCAACGAGCAGTACTTC.

This chain uses TRBV5-8 with TRBJ2-5; TRBD1 matches 7 bases. J was trimmed by 4 bases and V by 4 bases; bases with no gene match: 13. The CDR3 contains 16 residues. Germline V gene sequence: CDR1 SGHTS, CDR2 YDEGEE. The CDR3 protein is CASSRNRGPTIETQYF. The CDR3 DNA reads as TGTGCCAGCAGCCGGAACAGGGGCCCAACCATAGAGACCCAGTACTTC.

This chain links TRBV6-1 with TRBJ2-7; no clear D gene. There are 14 residues in the CDR3. V shed 3 bases and J shed 3 bases, with 12 bases lying between them. Germline loops: CDR1 MNHNS, CDR2 SASEGT. As DNA, the CDR3 is TGTGCCAGCAGTGACCCCCCACACCTCTACGAGCAGTACTTC. It specifies CASSDPPHLYEQYF.

The chain is built from TRBV5-1 and TRBJ1-5, with a tentative D call TRBD1 (6 bases). This CDR3 spans 13 amino acids. The V end was cut by 3 bases, the J end by 7 bases, with 11 bases between. CDR1 is SGHRS and CDR2 is YFSETQ in the germline V gene. The CDR3 loop is CASSWGTSQPQHF. CDR3 coding DNA: TGCGCCAGCAGCTGGGGGACATCGCAGCCCCAGCATTTT.

V gene TRBV25-1 combines with J gene TRBJ2-1, with 10 bases matching TRBD1. Germline values: CDR1 MGHDK, CDR2 SYGVNS. The trim removed 3 bases at V and 4 bases at J, leaving 3 bases unmatched. The CDR3 contains 15 residues. CDR3 sequence reads: CASSDRTGGYNEQFF. The CDR3 region has the DNA TGTGCCAGCAGTGACAGGACAGGGGGTTACAATGAGCAGTTCTTC. Full variable domain (remainder filled in from reference TRBV25-1 and TRBJ2-1): EADIYQTPRYLVIGTGKKITLECSQTMGHDKMYWYQQDPGMELHLIHYSYGVNSTEKGDLSSESTVSRIRTEHFPLTLESARPSHTSQYLCASSDRTGGYNEQFFGPGTRLTVL.

Of note for this clone: The sample holds other DNA sequences that translate to the same CDR3. This chain links TRBV5-1 with TRBJ1-1, with 7 bases lining up with TRBD1. The ends lost 2 bases at V and 11 bases at J; junction bases unmatched: 3. Germline CDR1 is SGHRS and CDR2 is YFSETQ. The CDR3 runs 11 residues. The CDR3 spells CASSLDRVAFF. In nucleotides, the CDR3 is TGCGCCAGCAGCTTAGACAGGGTGGCTTTCTTT.

J is TRBJ2-7 and V is TRBV6-1; D is possibly TRBD1 (6 bases). Trimming removed 8 bases from V and 3 bases from J, with 14 bases in between. This CDR3 has 13 amino acids. Germline assignment: CDR1 MNHNS and CDR2 SASEGT. The CDR3 nucleotides read TGTGCCAGCCTTGCCGACAGGTACTACGAGCAGTACTTC. Its protein product is CASLADRYYEQYF.

Points on this clone: The sample has other DNA sequences that encode this CDR3 too. The chain combines TRBV5-1 with TRBJ1-5; D gene uncertain. V was clipped by 3 bases and J by 3 bases, with 7 bases between them. The CDR3 length is 13 residues. CDR1 is SGHRS, CDR2 YFSETQ, per germline. The chain's CDR3 is CASSSDPNQPQHF. In DNA, the CDR3 is TGCGCCAGCAGCTCCGACCCCAATCAGCCCCAGCATTTT.

The rearrangement joins TRBV15 to TRBJ2-7; D may be TRBD2 (7 bases). The germline V gene encodes CDR1 LNHNV and CDR2 YYDKDF (reference sequence). The CDR3 length is 14 residues. V shed 0 bases and J shed 9 bases, with 15 bases lying between them. The CDR3 loop is CATSRDGGGARQYF. Here the CDR3 DNA reads TGTGCCACCAGCAGAGATGGTGGGGGGGCGCGGCAGTACTTC.

V is TRBV25-1 and J is TRBJ2-3; the D gene is possibly TRBD2 (7 bases). CDR1 is MGHDK and CDR2 is SYGVNS in the germline V gene. Between the trimmed V and J ends, which lost 5 bases and 6 bases, there was a span of 15 bases. The length of the CDR3 is 14 residues. The CDR3 coding sequence is TGTGCCAGCAGTACGGGGGGCGCCCTGGATACGCAGTATTTT. Translated, it gives CASSTGGALDTQYF.

The rearrangement uses TRBV27 and TRBJ1-2; D ambiguous. V lost 5 bases to trimming and J lost 4 bases, with 14 bases between them. The CDR3 spans 14 residues. The germline CDR1 and CDR2 sequences are MNHEY and SMNVEV (reference sequence). CDR3 DNA: TGTGCCAGCAGTGAGCGGAGGTTACTCTATGGCTACACCTTC. Translating gives CASSERRLLYGYTF.

V gene TRBV29-1 combines with J gene TRBJ2-7, with 8 bases matching TRBD1. The CDR3 spans 13 residues. J lost 7 bases, V lost 4 bases, and 9 bases had no gene match. CDR1 is SQVTM, CDR2 ANQGSEA, per germline. The CDR3: CSVAGDRGWEQYF. For the CDR3, the DNA is TGCAGCGTTGCGGGAGACAGGGGTTGGGAGCAGTACTTC.

The rearrangement joins TRBV25-1 to TRBJ1-1; 8 bases line up with TRBD1. The J segment lost 4 bases and the V segment lost 1 base, leaving 2 bases of the junction unmatched. The germline CDR1 and CDR2 sequences are MGHDK and SYGVNS. This CDR3 has 14 residues. This CDR3 is CASSEWGQATEAFF. CDR3 nucleotides: TGTGCCAGCAGTGAATGGGGACAGGCCACTGAAGCTTTCTTT.

J is TRBJ2-3 and V is TRBV18; D is unclear. Trimming cost V 3 bases and J 3 bases, with 13 bases left between them. The CDR3 has 15 residues. Germline V gives CDR1 KGHSH, CDR2 LQKENI. CDR3 in amino acids: CASSPRKGKTDTQYF. As DNA, the CDR3 is TGTGCCAGCTCACCCCGGAAAGGGAAGACAGATACGCAGTATTTT.